In its sample, the clone carrying this T cell receptor (beta chain) was seen many times. Antigen: not known. Documented time point: newly diagnosed GD, antithyroid drugs for less than 3 months. RNA extracted from PBMCs served as the sequencing template. iRepertoire HTBI primers and Arm-PCR of CDR3 regions built TCR beta libraries. TCRdb independently ran MiXCR on the multiplex PCR reads; one entry per CDR3 protein. The sample lists 550,000 or so distinct CDR3 sequences, about 11% occurring once. These data are taken from a study of regulatory T cells in long-lasting Graves disease. General study findings and limits: Patients with persistent disease shared around 2,700 public clonotypes, outpacing the 900 to 1,000 shared by new patients.

This sample was shared with a second study, whose subject was T cells in Graves' hyperthyroidism and ophthalmopathy.

The receptor was derived from a woman in her twenties or thirties with Graves disease. Sequencing used peripheral blood mononuclear cells (PBMCs), obtained at new diagnosis, from a patient treated with antithyroid drugs.

The CDR3 DNA reads as TGCAGTGCCAAGGCTCAGGGTGGCAATCAGCCCCAGCATTTT. It encodes CSAKAQGGNQPQHF. The V gene is TRBV20-1, the J gene TRBJ1-5, with D possibly TRBD1 on 5 matching bases. The V end lost 6 bases, the J end lost 2 bases, and 14 bases lay between the germline ends. Germline values: CDR1 DFQATT, CDR2 SNEGSKA (reference sequence). The CDR3 length is 14 residues.